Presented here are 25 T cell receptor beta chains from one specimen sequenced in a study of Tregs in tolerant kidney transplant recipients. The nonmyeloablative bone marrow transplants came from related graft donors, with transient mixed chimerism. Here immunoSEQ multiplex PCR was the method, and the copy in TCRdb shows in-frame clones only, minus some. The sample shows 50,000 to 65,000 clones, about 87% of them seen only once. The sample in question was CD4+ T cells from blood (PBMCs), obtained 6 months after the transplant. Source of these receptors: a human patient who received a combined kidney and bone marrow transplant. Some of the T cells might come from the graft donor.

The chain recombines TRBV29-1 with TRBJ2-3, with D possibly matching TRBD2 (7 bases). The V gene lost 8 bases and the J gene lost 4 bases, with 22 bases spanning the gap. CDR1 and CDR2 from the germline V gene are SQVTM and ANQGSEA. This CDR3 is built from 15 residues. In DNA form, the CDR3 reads TGCAGCACCCTTTGGGGGAGGGGGGGGCCAGATACGCAGTATTTT. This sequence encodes CSTLWGRGGPDTQYF.

The CDR3 protein is CASRDTGTGEAGELFF. The CDR3 DNA reads TGTGCCAGCAGAGATACCGGGACTGGAGAGGCCGGGGAGCTGTTTTTT. This rearrangement joins TRBV6-6 to TRBJ2-2, with D possibly matching TRBD2 (6 bases). Trimming removed 6 bases from V and 6 bases from J, with 20 bases in between. The CDR3 runs to 16 residues. CDR1 is MNHNY, CDR2 SVGAGI, per germline (reference sequence).

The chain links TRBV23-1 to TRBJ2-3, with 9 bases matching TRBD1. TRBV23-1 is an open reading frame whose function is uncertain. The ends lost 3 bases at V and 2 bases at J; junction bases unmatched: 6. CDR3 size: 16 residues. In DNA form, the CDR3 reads TGCGCCAGCAGTCACCTCGACAGGGGGTACACAGATACGCAGTATTTT. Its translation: CASSHLDRGYTDTQYF.

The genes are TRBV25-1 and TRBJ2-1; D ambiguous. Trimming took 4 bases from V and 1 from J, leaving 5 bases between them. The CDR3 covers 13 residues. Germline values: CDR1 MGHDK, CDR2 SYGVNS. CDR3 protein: CASSARSYNEQFF. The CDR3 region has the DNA TGTGCCAGCAGTGCCAGGTCCTACAATGAGCAGTTCTTC.

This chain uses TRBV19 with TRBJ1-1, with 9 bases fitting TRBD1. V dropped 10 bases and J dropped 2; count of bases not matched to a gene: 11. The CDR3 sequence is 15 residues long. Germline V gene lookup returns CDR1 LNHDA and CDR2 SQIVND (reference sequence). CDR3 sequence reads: CATFDRGGLNTEAFF. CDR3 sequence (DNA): TGTGCCACCTTCGACAGGGGGGGTTTAAACACTGAAGCTTTCTTT.

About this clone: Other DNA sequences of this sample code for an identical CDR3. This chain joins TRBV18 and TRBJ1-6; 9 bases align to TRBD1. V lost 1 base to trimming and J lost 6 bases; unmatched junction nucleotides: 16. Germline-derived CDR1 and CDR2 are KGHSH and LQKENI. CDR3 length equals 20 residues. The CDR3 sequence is CASSPRPGQGLYGLNSPLHF. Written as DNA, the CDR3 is TGTGCCAGCTCACCACGACCGGGACAGGGACTTTACGGCCTTAATTCACCCCTCCACTTT.

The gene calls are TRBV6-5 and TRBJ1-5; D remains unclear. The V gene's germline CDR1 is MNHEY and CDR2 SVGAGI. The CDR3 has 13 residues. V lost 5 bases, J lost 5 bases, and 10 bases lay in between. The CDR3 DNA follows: TGTGCCAGCAGTAGATGGCCCGATCAGCCCCAGCATTTT. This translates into CASSRWPDQPQHF.

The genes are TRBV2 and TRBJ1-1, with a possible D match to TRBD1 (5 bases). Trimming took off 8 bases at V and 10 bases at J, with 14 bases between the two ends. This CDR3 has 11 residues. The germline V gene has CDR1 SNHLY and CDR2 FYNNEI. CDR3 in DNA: TGTGCCAGCCTCCTACAGGCGGTAGCTTTCTTT. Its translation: CASLLQAVAFF.

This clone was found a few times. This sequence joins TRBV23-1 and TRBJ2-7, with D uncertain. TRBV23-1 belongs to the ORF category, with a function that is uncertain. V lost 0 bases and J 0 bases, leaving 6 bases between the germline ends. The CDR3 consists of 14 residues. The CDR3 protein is CASSQSHSSYEQYF. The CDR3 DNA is TGCGCCAGCAGTCAATCCCATTCCTCCTACGAGCAGTACTTC.

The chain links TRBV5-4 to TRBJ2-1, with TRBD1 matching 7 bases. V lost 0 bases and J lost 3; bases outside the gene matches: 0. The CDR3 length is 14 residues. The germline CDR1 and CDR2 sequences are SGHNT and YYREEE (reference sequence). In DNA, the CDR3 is TGTGCCAGCAGCTTGGGGGACAGCTACAATGAGCAGTTCTTC. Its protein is CASSLGDSYNEQFF.

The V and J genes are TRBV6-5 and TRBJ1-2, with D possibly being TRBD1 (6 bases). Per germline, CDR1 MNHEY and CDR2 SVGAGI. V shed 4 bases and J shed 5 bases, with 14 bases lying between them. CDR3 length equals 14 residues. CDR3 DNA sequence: TGTGCCAGCAGTTTCCAGGGGAAAGGATATGGCTACACCTTC. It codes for CASSFQGKGYGYTF.

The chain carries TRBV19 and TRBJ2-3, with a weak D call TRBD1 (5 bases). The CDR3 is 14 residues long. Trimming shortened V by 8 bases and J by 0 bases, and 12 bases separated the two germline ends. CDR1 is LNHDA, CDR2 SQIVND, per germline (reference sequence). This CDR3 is CASQPRVSTDTQYF. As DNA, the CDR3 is TGTGCCAGTCAACCCAGGGTTAGCACAGATACGCAGTATTTT.

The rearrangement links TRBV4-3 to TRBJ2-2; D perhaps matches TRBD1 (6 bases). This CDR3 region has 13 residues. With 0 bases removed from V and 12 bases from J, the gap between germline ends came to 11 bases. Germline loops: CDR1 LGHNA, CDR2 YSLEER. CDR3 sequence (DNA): TGCGCCAGCAGCCAAGAGGGTAGGGGGAAGCTGTTTTTT. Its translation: CASSQEGRGKLFF.

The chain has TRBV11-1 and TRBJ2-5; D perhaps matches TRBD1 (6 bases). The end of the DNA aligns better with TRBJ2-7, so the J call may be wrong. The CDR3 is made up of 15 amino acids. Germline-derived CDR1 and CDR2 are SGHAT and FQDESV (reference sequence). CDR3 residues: CASSLAESQGHEQYF. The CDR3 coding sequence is TGTGCCAGCAGCTTAGCCGAATCACAGGGTCACGAGCAGTACTTC.

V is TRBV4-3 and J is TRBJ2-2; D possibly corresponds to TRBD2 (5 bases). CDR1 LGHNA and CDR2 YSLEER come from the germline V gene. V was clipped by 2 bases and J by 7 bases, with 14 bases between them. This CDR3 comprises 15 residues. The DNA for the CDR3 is TGCGCCAGCAGCCAACTAGCCCGGGTTGACGGGGAGCTGTTTTTT. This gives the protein CASSQLARVDGELFF.

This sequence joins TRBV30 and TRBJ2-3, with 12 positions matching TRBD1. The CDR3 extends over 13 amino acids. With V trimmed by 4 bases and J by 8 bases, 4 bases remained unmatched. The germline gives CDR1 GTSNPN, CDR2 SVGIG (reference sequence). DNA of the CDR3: TGTGCCTGGAAGGGACAGGGGGCTGGTACGCAGTATTTT. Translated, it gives CAWKGQGAGTQYF.

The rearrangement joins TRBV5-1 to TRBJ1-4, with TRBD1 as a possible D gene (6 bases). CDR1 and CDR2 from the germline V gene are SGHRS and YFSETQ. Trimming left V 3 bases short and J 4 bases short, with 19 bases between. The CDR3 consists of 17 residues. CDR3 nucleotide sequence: TGCGCCAGCAGCTCAGCTTACAGGGCTGGTAATAATGAAAAACTGTTTTTT. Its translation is CASSSAYRAGNNEKLFF.

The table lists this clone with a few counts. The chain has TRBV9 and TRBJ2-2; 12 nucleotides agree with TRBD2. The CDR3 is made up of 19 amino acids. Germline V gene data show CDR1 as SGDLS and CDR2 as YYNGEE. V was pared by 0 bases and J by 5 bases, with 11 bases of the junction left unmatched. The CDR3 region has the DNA TGTGCCAGCAGCGTAGAGGCTAGCGGGAGGGCCTCGTGGACCGGGGAGCTGTTTTTT. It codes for CASSVEASGRASWTGELFF.

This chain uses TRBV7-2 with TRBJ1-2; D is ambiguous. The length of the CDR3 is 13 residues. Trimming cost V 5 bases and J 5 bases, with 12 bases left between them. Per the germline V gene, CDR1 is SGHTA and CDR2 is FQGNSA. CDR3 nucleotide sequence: TGTGCCAGCAGCCCAAGAGACGGGTATGGCTACACCTTC. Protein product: CASSPRDGYGYTF.

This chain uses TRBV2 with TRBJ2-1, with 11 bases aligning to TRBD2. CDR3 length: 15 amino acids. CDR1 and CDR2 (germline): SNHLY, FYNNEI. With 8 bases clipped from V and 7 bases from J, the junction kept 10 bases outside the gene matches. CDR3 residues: CASFASSGRRNEQFF. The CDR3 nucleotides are TGTGCCAGCTTTGCGTCTAGCGGGAGGAGGAATGAGCAGTTCTTC.

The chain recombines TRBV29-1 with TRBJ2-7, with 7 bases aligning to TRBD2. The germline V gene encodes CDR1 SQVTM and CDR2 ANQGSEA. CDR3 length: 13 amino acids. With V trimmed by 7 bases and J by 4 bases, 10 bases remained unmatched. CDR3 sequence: CSGAAGVGYEQYF. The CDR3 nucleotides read TGCAGCGGTGCGGCGGGAGTCGGGTACGAGCAGTACTTC.

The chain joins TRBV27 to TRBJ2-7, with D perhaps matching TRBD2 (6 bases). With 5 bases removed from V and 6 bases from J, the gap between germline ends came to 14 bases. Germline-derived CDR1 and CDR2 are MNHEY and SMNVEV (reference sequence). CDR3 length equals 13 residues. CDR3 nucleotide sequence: TGTGCCAGCAGTATGGGACTTAGGGGCGAGCAGTACTTC. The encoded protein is CASSMGLRGEQYF.

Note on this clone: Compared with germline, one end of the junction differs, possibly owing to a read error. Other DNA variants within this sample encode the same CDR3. The CDR3 region is CASSQDSGNSPLHF. CDR3 DNA sequence: TGTGCCAGCAGCCAAGATTCGGGTAATTCCCCCCTCCACTTT. This chain joins TRBV14 and TRBJ1-6; D remains unclear. The CDR3 loop spans 14 amino acids. The germline gives CDR1 SGHDN, CDR2 FVKESK.

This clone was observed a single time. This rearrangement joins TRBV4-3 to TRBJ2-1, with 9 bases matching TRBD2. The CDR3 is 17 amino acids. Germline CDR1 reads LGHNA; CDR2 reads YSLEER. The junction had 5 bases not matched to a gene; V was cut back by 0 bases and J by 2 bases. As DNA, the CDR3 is TGCGCCAGCAGCCAAGAATTGCGGGGGGGCCCCTACAATGAGCAGTTCTTC. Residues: CASSQELRGGPYNEQFF.

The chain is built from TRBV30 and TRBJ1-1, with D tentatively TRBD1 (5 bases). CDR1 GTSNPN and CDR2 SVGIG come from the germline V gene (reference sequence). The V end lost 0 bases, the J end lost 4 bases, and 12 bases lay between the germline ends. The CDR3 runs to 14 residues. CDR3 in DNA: TGTGCCTGGAGTGTATCAGGGTGGATCACTGAAGCTTTCTTT. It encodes CAWSVSGWITEAFF.